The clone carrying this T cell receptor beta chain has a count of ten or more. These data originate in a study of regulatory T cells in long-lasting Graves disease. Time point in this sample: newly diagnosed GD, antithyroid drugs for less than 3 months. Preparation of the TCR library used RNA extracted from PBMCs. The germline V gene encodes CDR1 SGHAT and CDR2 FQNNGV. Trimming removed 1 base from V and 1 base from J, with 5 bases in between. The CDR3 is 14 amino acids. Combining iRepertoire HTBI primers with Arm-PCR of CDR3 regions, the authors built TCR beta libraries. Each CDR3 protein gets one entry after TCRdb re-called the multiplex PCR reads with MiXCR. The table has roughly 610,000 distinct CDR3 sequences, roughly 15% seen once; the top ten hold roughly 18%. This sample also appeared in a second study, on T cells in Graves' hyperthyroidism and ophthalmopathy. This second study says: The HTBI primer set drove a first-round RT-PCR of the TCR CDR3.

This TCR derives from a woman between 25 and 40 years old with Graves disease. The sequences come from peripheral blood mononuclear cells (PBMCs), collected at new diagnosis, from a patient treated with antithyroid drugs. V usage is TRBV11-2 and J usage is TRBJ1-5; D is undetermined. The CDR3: CASSLAQSNQPQHF. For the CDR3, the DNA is TGTGCCAGCAGCTTAGCACAGAGCAATCAGCCCCAGCATTTT. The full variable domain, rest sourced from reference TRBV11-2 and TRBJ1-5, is EAGVAQSPRYKIIEKRQSVAFWCNPISGHATLYWYQQILGQGPKLLIQFQNNGVVDDSQLPKDRFSAERLKGVDSTLKIQPAKLEDSAVYLCASSLAQSNQPQHFGDGTRLSIL.